This T cell receptor (beta chain) comes out of a study of T cells in Graves' hyperthyroidism and ophthalmopathy. Study results and caveats: From stable hyperthyroidism, ophthalmopathy was set apart by a 13 V-J model. Ophthalmopathy was predicted by the model a median of approximately 6 months ahead of onset.

Exclusion criteria comprised uncontrolled infection, other autoimmune disease, pregnancy or lactation. The study based diagnoses on clinical symptoms, serum thyroxine and TRAb, thyroid ultrasound and orbital computed tomography. Amplification of TCR beta CDR3 regions was performed using RNA transcripts as template. The HTBI primer set was used in a first-round RT-PCR of the TCR CDR3. TCRdb itself ran the multiplex PCR reads through MiXCR, one entry per CDR3 protein. The table includes about 710,000 distinct CDR3 sequences, over 15% detected once. This CDR3 has 12 residues. Trimming at V came to 10 bases and at J to 5 bases, leaving 8 bases not matched to a gene. This clonotype was detected ten times or more. The antigen is not known.

This clonotype was obtained from a man aged 18 to 29 with Graves' hyperthyroidism. Source material: blood. The chain joins TRBV12-3 or TRBV12-4 to TRBJ2-7; the match to TRBD1 covers 7 bases. CDR3: CATAEGADEQYF. The CDR3 nucleotides read TGTGCCACCGCCGAGGGGGCGGACGAGCAGTACTTC.